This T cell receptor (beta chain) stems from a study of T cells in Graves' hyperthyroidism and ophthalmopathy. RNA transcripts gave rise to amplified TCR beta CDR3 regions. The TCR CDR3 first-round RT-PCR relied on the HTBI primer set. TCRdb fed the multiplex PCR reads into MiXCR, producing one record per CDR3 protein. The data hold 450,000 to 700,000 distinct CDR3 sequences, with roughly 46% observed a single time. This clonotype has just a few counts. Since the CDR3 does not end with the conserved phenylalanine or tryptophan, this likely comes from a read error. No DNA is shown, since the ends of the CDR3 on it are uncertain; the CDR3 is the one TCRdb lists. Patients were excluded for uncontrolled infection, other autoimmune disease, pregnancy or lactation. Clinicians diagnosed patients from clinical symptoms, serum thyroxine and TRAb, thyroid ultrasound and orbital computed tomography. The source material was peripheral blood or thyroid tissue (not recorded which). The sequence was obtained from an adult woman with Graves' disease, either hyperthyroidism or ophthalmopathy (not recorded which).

The chain's CDR3 is CASSSLIGENSPPHL. This rearrangement joins TRBV4-2 to TRBJ1-6. Ends included, the CDR3 has 15 residues. From germline, CDR1 is LGHNA and CDR2 YNFKEQ.